Here is one TCR beta chain with its context. This entry comes from a study of blood T cell repertoires in COVID-19. On the study more broadly: Researchers got acute and convalescent COVID-19 samples from the United States, Italy and Spain.

As originally analysed: Reference gene primer amplification gave nucleated cell count estimates. Method: immunoSEQ multiplex PCR; TCRdb's copy keeps in-frame clones and lacks some. V and J calls plus clone size are reproduced from that table; the DNA served to infer D and trimming. This table has roughly 240,000 clones, approximately 80% appearing once. The CDR3 loop spans 16 amino acids. V gave up 1 base and J gave up 6 bases; unmatched junction bases: 4. Looked up from germline, CDR1 is SGHNT and CDR2 is YENEEA. This chain uses TRBV11-3 with TRBJ2-1, with 12 bases matching TRBD2. The sample taken for sequencing was peripheral blood. The receptor comes from a man aged 40-55 years who had recovered from COVID-19. The CDR3 sequence is CASSLVLAGGSNEQFF. The CDR3 nucleotides read TGTGCCAGCAGCTTAGTACTAGCGGGAGGTAGCAATGAGCAGTTCTTC. Looking up the rest from reference TRBV11-3 and TRBJ2-1 gives the full variable domain: EAGVVQSPRYKIIEKKQPVAFWCNPISGHNTLYWYLQNLGQGPELLIRYENEEAVDDSQLPKDRFSAERLKGVDSTLKIQPAELGDSAVYLCASSLVLAGGSNEQFFGPGTRLTVL.